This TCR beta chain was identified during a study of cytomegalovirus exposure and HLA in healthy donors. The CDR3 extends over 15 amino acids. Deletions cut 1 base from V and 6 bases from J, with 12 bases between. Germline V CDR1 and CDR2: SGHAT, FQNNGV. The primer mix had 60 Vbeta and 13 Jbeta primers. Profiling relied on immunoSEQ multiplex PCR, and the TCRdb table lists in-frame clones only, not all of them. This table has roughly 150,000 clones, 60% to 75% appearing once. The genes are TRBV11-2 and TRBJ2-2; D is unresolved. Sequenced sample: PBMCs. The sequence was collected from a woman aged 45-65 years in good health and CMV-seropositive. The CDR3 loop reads CASSLGVGPAGELFF. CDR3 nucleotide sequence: TGTGCCAGCAGCTTAGGAGTCGGTCCGGCCGGGGAGCTGTTTTTT.